The 10 T cell receptor beta chains below come from one sample, sequenced in a study of identical twins. TCRdb reprocessed the 5' RACE reads with MiXCR, giving one entry per CDR3 protein. The sample records hundreds of thousands of distinct CDR3 sequences, more than 6.5% being singletons. A further study also used this sample, focusing on yellow fever vaccine responses in identical twins.

Sequenced: PBMCs. These receptors came from a woman aged 18-35 years in good health.

This clonotype was seen a few times. This rearrangement joins TRBV21-1 to TRBJ2-3. TRBV21-1 is a known pseudogene. The CDR3 totals 12 residues. This CDR3 is CASSNRRDTQYF. The CDR3 nucleotides are TGTGCCAGCAGCAACCGAAGGGATACGCAGTATTTT.

This clonotype was counted only a few times. The chain combines TRBV20-1 with TRBJ2-3; 12 bases are shared with TRBD2. V was pared by 0 bases and J by 7 bases, with 11 bases of the junction left unmatched. The CDR3 runs to 17 residues. In germline, CDR1 is DFQATT, CDR2 SNEGSKA (reference sequence). CDR3 sequence (DNA): TGCAGTGCTAGAGATCACCGACTAGCGGGAGTATTGTATACGCAGTATTTT. Translated: CSARDHRLAGVLYTQYF.

This clonotype was seen at least ten times. The chain uses TRBV12-3 or TRBV12-4 and TRBJ1-1, with 8 positions matching TRBD1. V shed 3 bases, J shed 7 bases, and the junction held 7 bases outside the gene matches. This CDR3 has 14 residues. This chain's CDR3 is CASSFDRGGNEAFF. CDR3 coding DNA: TGTGCCAGCAGTTTCGACAGGGGTGGTAATGAAGCTTTCTTT.

J is TRBJ2-6 and V is TRBV29-1; D is possibly TRBD1 or TRBD2 (6 bases each). The V and J ends lost 4 bases and 2 bases respectively, with 24 bases between them. Germline CDR1 and CDR2: SQVTM and ANQGSEA. The CDR3 covers 19 residues. This CDR3 is CSVVAVGGPPFPGANVLTF. In nucleotides, the CDR3 is TGCAGCGTTGTAGCAGTAGGGGGGCCCCCCTTTCCTGGGGCCAACGTCCTGACTTTC.

This clonotype was seen a handful of times. The rearrangement uses TRBV7-9 and TRBJ2-2; tentative D call: TRBD2 (5 bases). Trimming left V 7 bases short and J 2 bases short, with 8 bases between. This CDR3 is 13 amino acids long. CDR1 is SEHNR and CDR2 is FQNEAQ in the germline V gene (reference sequence). CDR3 sequence (DNA): TGTGCCAGCACCGGACTCAACACCGGGGAGCTGTTTTTT. Translating gives CASTGLNTGELFF.

A few counts support this clonotype. The chain is built from TRBV19 and TRBJ1-1; no reliable D call. The germline CDR1 and CDR2 sequences are LNHDA and SQIVND (reference sequence). V lost 5 bases to trimming and J lost 2 bases, with 9 bases between them. The CDR3 is made up of 13 amino acids. The CDR3 spells CASSREFNTEAFF. Written as DNA, the CDR3 is TGTGCCAGTAGTCGGGAATTCAACACTGAAGCTTTCTTT.

In this sample, this clonotype turned up many times. The J gene is TRBJ1-5, the V gene TRBV7-2, with D uncertain. CDR1 SGHTA and CDR2 FQGNSA come from the germline V gene. V was trimmed by 6 bases and J by 9 bases, leaving 15 bases between them. CDR3 length: 13 amino acids. The CDR3, as DNA: TGTGCCAGCAGTCAGCGGCAGGCCTTGCCCCAGCATTTT. Translation gives CASSQRQALPQHF. Looking up the rest from reference TRBV7-2 and TRBJ1-5 gives the full variable domain: GAGVSQSPSNKVTEKGKDVELRCDPISGHTALYWYRQSLGQGLEFLIYFQGNSAPDKSGLPSDRFSAERTGGSVSTLTIQRTQQEDSAVYLCASSQRQALPQHFGDGTRLSIL.

In this sample, this clonotype turned up a few times. V and J are TRBV28 and TRBJ1-1; D is unresolved. The CDR3 covers 12 residues. The V end was cut by 4 bases, the J end by 5 bases, with 8 bases between. The germline V gene encodes CDR1 MDHEN and CDR2 SYDVKM. The CDR3 protein is CASSSWRTEAFF. CDR3 coding DNA: TGTGCCAGCAGTTCCTGGCGGACTGAAGCTTTCTTT.

This clonotype was found a few times. The V and J genes are TRBV4-2 and TRBJ2-5, with 11 bases identical to TRBD2. The V and J ends lost 1 base and 5 bases, in that order; junction bases with no gene match: 12. This CDR3 has 18 amino acids. Germline CDR1 LGHNA, CDR2 YNFKEQ. The CDR3: CASSQGPGLAGGSETQYF. CDR3 DNA: TGTGCCAGCAGCCAAGGCCCGGGGCTAGCGGGGGGCTCTGAGACCCAGTACTTC.

This clonotype was recorded a few times. The chain recombines TRBV7-9 with TRBJ2-7; D is undetermined. Trimming removed 5 bases from V and 2 bases from J, with 16 bases in between. CDR1 is SEHNR, CDR2 FQNEAQ, per germline (reference sequence). The CDR3 loop spans 15 amino acids. The CDR3 region is CASSHTLEKAYEQYF. CDR3 coding DNA: TGTGCCAGCAGCCACACGTTGGAGAAAGCCTACGAGCAGTACTTC.